The rows below give T cell receptor beta chains drawn from one sample of a study of cytomegalovirus exposure and HLA in healthy donors. Produced via immunoSEQ multiplex PCR; TCRdb's table is partial and in-frame only. The profile covers over 90,000 clones, with roughly four fifths appearing a single time and roughly 3.5% taken by the ten largest. The sample taken for sequencing was PBMCs. These TCRs come from a man aged 35 to 55 in good health and CMV-seronegative. The CDR3 runs from the conserved cysteine through the conserved F or W. The order of the fields is V gene, D gene, CDR3 length, clone size, J gene, CDR3 DNA, CDR3 protein. D genes are given only for firm matches. Some rows mark clone size as missing; the rest say once, few, many or name a class of expanded clone.

>TRBV10-3|TRBD1|14|.|TRBJ1-6
TGTGCCATCAGTGCGGGACAGGGTTATTCACCCCTCCACTTT
CAISAGQGYSPLHF
>TRBV5-1|.|15|.|TRBJ2-2
TGCGCCAGCAGCTTTCTAGTCTCGGGGACCGGGGAGCTGTTTTTT
CASSFLVSGTGELFF
>TRBV5-1|.|15|.|TRBJ1-5
TGCGCCAGCAGCTTGGCCGGGGTTGCGAATCAGCCCCAGCATTTT
CASSLAGVANQPQHF
>TRBV28|.|14|.|TRBJ2-1
TGTGCCACCTTGAGACAGGGCGGGGACAATGAGCAGTTCTTC
CATLRQGGDNEQFF
>TRBV4-3|.|14|.|TRBJ1-2
TGCGCCAGCAGCCAAGTTTTGACGGACTATGGCTACCCCTTC
CASSQVLTDYGYPF
>TRBV2|.|13|.|TRBJ1-5
TGTGCCACCGCGGTGATCCCTGATCAGCCCCAGCATTTT
CATAVIPDQPQHF
>TRBV7-8|.|15|few|TRBJ2-1
TGTGCCAGCAGCTTAGAATGGGCCTCCTACAATGAGCAGTTCTTC
CASSLEWASYNEQFF
>TRBV6-1|TRBD1|15|few|TRBJ1-3
TGTGCCAGCAGCGGGGGTCGAGGGGGCGCGGACACCATATATTTT
CASSGGRGGADTIYF
>TRBV5-1|TRBD2|17|once|TRBJ2-2
TGCGCCAGCAGCTCCCCGGAGCGGGGGGGAAACACCGGGGAGCTGTTTTTT
CASSSPERGGNTGELFF
>TRBV7-9|.|15|.|TRBJ1-4
TGTGCCAGCAGCACTACAGGGCTCCTTAATGAAAAACTGTTTTTT
CASSTTGLLNEKLFF
>TRBV4-1|.|14|.|TRBJ1-6
TGCGCCAGCAGCCAAGAACATGCTAATTCACCCCTCCACTTT
CASSQEHANSPLHF
>TRBV7-9|TRBD2|18|once|TRBJ2-1
TGTGCCAGCAGCTCAACTAGCCTGCGGGGGGACCTCTACAATGAGCAGTTCTTC
CASSSTSLRGDLYNEQFF
>TRBV9|TRBD1|15|.|TRBJ1-6
TGTGCCAGCAGCGTAGGCGGACAGGGTTGGCCACCCCTCCACTTT
CASSVGGQGWPPLHF
>TRBV25-1|.|13|.|TRBJ2-5
TGTGCCAGCAGCGCGTGGGCAGAAGAGACCCAGTACTTC
CASSAWAEETQYF
>TRBV2|.|15|few|TRBJ2-1
TGTGCCAGCAGTGAAGTAGCCCAGGGATTGGGTGAGCAGTTCTTC
CASSEVAQGLGEQFF
>TRBV7-2|.|15|.|TRBJ2-1
TGTGCCAGCAGCCCCAGGAGGAGCTCCTACAATGAGCAGTTCTTC
CASSPRRSSYNEQFF
>TRBV19|TRBD2|18|.|TRBJ2-2
TGTGCCAGTAGTACGGGACTAGCGGGGGCCCCGTACACCGGGGAGCTGTTTTTT
CASSTGLAGAPYTGELFF
>TRBV28|TRBD2|14|.|TRBJ2-2
TGTGCCAGCAGTTTCGGGGGGATGACCGGGGAGCTGTTTTTT
CASSFGGMTGELFF
>TRBV14|.|13|.|TRBJ1-1
TGTGCCAGCAGCCAAGGGCTGCTCACTGAAGCTTTCTTT
CASSQGLLTEAFF